A selection of T cell receptor beta chains follows, all from one sample in a study of blood T cell repertoires in COVID-19. The data were produced by immunoSEQ multiplex PCR, yet TCRdb's version contains in-frame clones alone and is incomplete. The sample gives around 300,000 clones, around 86% of which show up once; less than 3% is in the top ten. Input material: peripheral blood. The receptors were gathered from a woman aged 25 to 39 with active or convalescent COVID-19. Each CDR3 is given with its conserved first and last residue. The order of the fields is clone size, J gene, D gene, V gene, CDR3 DNA, CDR3 protein. A D gene is named only where the DNA matches it firmly. Size values are once, few and many counts, or a class for expanded clones, and some rows have none.

clone size: NA; J gene: TRBJ2-3; D gene: NA; V gene: TRBV27; CDR3 DNA: TGTGCCAGCAGTTACTTTCCCCTAGCGACAGATACGCAGTATTTT; CDR3 protein: CASSYFPLATDTQYF
clone size: few; J gene: TRBJ2-4; D gene: NA; V gene: TRBV27; CDR3 DNA: TGTGCCAGCAGTTCACTAGCCGCCAAAAACATTCAGTACTTC; CDR3 protein: CASSSLAAKNIQYF
clone size: NA; J gene: TRBJ1-6; D gene: NA; V gene: TRBV6-1; CDR3 DNA: TGTGCCAGCAGTGCCCGGGACTTCGGGGCGCAATATAATTCACCCCTCCACTTT; CDR3 protein: CASSARDFGAQYNSPLHF
clone size: NA; J gene: TRBJ1-1; D gene: TRBD1; V gene: TRBV5-1; CDR3 DNA: TGCGCCAGCAGCTCCAGGACAGGAGGGAACACTGAAGCTTTCTTT; CDR3 protein: CASSSRTGGNTEAFF
clone size: NA; J gene: TRBJ1-2; D gene: TRBD1; V gene: TRBV5-6; CDR3 DNA: TGTGCCAGCAATCAGGGGGTTAACTATGGCTACACCTTC; CDR3 protein: CASNQGVNYGYTF
clone size: NA; J gene: TRBJ1-1; D gene: NA; V gene: TRBV10-2; CDR3 DNA: TGCGCCAGTTTAGGCCAGGGGAACACTGAAGCTTTCTTT; CDR3 protein: CASLGQGNTEAFF
clone size: NA; J gene: TRBJ2-2; D gene: NA; V gene: TRBV4-2; CDR3 DNA: TGTGCCAGCAGCCAAGATGGGCCCAGCGGGGAGCTGTTTTTT; CDR3 protein: CASSQDGPSGELFF
clone size: NA; J gene: TRBJ2-4; D gene: NA; V gene: TRBV5-6; CDR3 DNA: TGTGCCAGCAGCCCGATGAAGGGGGACAAAAACATTCAGTACTTC; CDR3 protein: CASSPMKGDKNIQYF
clone size: NA; J gene: TRBJ1-2; D gene: TRBD1; V gene: TRBV5-1; CDR3 DNA: TGCGCCAGCAGCTTGGGACAGGGGAACTTGGGCTACACCTTC; CDR3 protein: CASSLGQGNLGYTF
clone size: NA; J gene: TRBJ1-4; D gene: NA; V gene: TRBV27; CDR3 DNA: TGTGCCAGCAGTTTAGACGGCGGATTCTCAACTAATGAAAAACTGTTTTTT; CDR3 protein: CASSLDGGFSTNEKLFF
clone size: NA; J gene: TRBJ2-2; D gene: NA; V gene: TRBV2; CDR3 DNA: TGTGCCAGCACCCTTAACACCGGGGAGCTGTTTTTT; CDR3 protein: CASTLNTGELFF
clone size: NA; J gene: TRBJ1-5; D gene: NA; V gene: TRBV19; CDR3 DNA: TGTGCCAGTAGTATAACAGGCCCAAATCAGCCCCAGCATTTT; CDR3 protein: CASSITGPNQPQHF
clone size: NA; J gene: TRBJ2-1; D gene: NA; V gene: TRBV9; CDR3 DNA: TGTGCCAGCAGCCCTTCTACGCTGTATGAGCAGTTCTTC; CDR3 protein: CASSPSTLYEQFF
clone size: NA; J gene: TRBJ2-5; D gene: NA; V gene: TRBV5-1; CDR3 DNA: TGCGCCAGCAGCTTGATACGGGGTAAAGGAGAGACCCAGTACTTC; CDR3 protein: CASSLIRGKGETQYF
clone size: NA; J gene: TRBJ2-3; D gene: TRBD1; V gene: TRBV4-3; CDR3 DNA: TGCGCCAGCAGCCAAGGACAGGGGGCTGGAGATACGCAGTATTTT; CDR3 protein: CASSQGQGAGDTQYF
clone size: NA; J gene: TRBJ2-7; D gene: TRBD1; V gene: TRBV6-2/TRBV6-3; CDR3 DNA: TGTGCCAGCAGTTACTCGAAAGGGGGCGCGGTCTACGAGCAGTACTTC; CDR3 protein: CASSYSKGGAVYEQYF
clone size: NA; J gene: TRBJ2-1; D gene: NA; V gene: TRBV5-1; CDR3 DNA: TGCGCCAGTCACGAAGCCGGGAATGAAGATGAGCAGTTCTTC; CDR3 protein: CASHEAGNEDEQFF
clone size: NA; J gene: TRBJ2-3; D gene: NA; V gene: TRBV4-3; CDR3 DNA: TGCGCCAGCAGCCAATTACCGAGCGGCGGCACAGATACGCAGTATTTT; CDR3 protein: CASSQLPSGGTDTQYF